The present T cell receptor beta chain was sequenced within a study of PD-L1 blockade in urothelial cancer. In the study overall: Prior chemotherapy ranged from 0 to 3 regimens per patient.

This sample's time point: peripheral blood 6 weeks after treatment start. Into every PCR, synthetic TCR analog templates were spiked. Clones were sequenced by immunoSEQ multiplex PCR, and TCRdb holds only the in-frame ones, with some missing. Among 40,000 to 45,000 clones listed, 83% were seen once. The CDR3 covers 15 residues. Trimming removed 6 bases at V and 3 bases at J, with 17 bases between. CDR1 MNHEY and CDR2 SMNVEV come from the germline V gene (reference sequence). This specimen was PBMCs, taken around atezolizumab (anti-PD-L1) treatment. The rearrangement links TRBV27 to TRBJ1-1, with D possibly TRBD1 on 6 matching bases. The receptor was derived from a man in his 60s with urothelial cancer. CDR3 coding DNA: TGTGCCAGCAGCTTCCGAGGGGGTTTGTACACTGAAGCTTTCTTT. This sequence encodes CASSFRGGLYTEAFF.